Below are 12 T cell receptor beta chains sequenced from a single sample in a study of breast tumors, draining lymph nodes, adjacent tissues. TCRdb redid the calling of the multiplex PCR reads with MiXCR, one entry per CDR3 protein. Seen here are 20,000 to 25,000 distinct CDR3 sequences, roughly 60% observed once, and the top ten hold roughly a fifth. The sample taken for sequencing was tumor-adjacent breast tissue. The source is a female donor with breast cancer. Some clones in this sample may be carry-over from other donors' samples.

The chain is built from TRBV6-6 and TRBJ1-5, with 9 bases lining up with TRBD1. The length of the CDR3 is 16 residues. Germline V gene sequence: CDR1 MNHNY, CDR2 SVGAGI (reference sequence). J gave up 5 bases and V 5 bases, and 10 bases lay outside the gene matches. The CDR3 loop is CASSHWGQGAHQPQHF. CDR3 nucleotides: TGTGCCAGCAGTCACTGGGGACAGGGAGCGCATCAGCCCCAGCATTTT.

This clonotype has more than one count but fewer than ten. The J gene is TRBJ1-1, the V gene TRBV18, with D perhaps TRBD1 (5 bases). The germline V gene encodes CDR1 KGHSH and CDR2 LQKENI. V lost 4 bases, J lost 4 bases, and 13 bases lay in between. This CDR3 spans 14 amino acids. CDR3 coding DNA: TGTGCCAGCTCACTTCTGGGGGATACCACTGAAGCTTTCTTT. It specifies CASSLLGDTTEAFF.

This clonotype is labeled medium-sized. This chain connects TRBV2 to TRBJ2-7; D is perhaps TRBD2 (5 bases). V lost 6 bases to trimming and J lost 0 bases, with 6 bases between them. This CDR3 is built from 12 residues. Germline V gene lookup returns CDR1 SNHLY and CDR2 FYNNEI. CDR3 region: CASSGDSYEQYF. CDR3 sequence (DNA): TGTGCCAGCAGCGGGGACTCCTACGAGCAGTACTTC.

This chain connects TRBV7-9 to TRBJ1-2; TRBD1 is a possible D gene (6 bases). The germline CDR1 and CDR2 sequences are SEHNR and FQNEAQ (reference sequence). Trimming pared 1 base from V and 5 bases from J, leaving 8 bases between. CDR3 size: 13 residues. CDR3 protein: CASSLVQGYGYTF. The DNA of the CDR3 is TGTGCCAGCAGCTTAGTTCAGGGGTATGGCTACACCTTC.

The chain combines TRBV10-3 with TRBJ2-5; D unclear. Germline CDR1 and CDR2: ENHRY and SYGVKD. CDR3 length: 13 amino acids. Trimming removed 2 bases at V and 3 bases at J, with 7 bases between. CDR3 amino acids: CAISEGWEETQYF. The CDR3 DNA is TGTGCCATCAGTGAGGGGTGGGAAGAGACCCAGTACTTC.

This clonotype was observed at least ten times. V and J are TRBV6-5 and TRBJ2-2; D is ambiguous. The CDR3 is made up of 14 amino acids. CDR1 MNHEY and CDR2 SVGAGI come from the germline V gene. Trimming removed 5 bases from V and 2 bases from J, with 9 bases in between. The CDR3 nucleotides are TGTGCCAGCAGTCACCGACTTAACACCGGGGAGCTGTTTTTT. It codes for CASSHRLNTGELFF.

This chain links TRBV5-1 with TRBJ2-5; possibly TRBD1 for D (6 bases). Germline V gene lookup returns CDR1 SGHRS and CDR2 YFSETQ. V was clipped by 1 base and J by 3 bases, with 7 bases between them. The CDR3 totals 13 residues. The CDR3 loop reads CASSLTGKETQYF. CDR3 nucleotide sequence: TGCGCCAGCAGCTTGACAGGGAAAGAGACCCAGTACTTC.

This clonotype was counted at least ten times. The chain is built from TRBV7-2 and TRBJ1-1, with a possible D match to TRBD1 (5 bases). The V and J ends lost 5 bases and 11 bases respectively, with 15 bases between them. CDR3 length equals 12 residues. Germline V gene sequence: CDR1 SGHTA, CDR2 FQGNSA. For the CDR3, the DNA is TGTGCCAGCAGCGTGATGGGGGGAGGGGCTTTCTTT. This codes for CASSVMGGGAFF.

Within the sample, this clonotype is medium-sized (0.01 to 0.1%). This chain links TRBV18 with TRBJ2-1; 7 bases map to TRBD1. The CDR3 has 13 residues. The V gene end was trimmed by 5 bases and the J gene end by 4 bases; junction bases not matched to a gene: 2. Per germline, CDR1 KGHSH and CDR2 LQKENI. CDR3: CASSADRYNEQFF. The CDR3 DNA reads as TGTGCCAGCTCAGCGGACAGGTACAATGAGCAGTTCTTC.

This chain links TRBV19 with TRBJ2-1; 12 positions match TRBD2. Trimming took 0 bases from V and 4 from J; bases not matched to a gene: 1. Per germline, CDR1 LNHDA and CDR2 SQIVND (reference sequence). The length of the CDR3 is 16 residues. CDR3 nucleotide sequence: TGTGCCAGTAGTATAGAACTAGCGGGGGGATACAATGAGCAGTTCTTC. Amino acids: CASSIELAGGYNEQFF.

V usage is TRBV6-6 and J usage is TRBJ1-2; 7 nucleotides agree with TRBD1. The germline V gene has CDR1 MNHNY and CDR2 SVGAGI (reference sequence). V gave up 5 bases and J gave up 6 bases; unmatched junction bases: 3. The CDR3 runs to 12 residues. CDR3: CASSRTGDGYTF. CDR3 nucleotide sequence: TGTGCCAGCAGTAGGACAGGCGATGGCTACACCTTC.

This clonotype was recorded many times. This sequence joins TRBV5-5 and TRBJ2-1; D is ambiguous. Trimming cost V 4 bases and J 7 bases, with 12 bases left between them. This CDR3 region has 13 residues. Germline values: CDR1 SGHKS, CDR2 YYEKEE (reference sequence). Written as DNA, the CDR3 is TGTGCCAGCAGCCTAACGTCTTCGAATGAGCAGTTCTTC. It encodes CASSLTSSNEQFF.